These 8 T cell receptor beta chains originate from one sample sequenced in a study of lymphopenia after photon versus proton radiotherapy. Clones were sequenced by immunoSEQ multiplex PCR, and TCRdb holds only the in-frame ones, with some missing. The repertoire holds about 83,000 clones, around 82% seen once, with 1.3% to 1.5% in the top ten. Specimen: peripheral blood, collected from a patient treated with proton-based radiotherapy. These TCRs come from a man in his sixties with pancreatic cancer.

V usage is TRBV7-9 and J usage is TRBJ2-3; no firm D call. CDR1 SEHNR and CDR2 FQNEAQ come from the germline V gene (reference sequence). This CDR3 is built from 12 residues. Trimming removed 4 bases from V and 2 bases from J, with 4 bases in between. As DNA, the CDR3 is TGTGCCAGCAGCTCCAACACAGATACGCAGTATTTT. Its translation is CASSSNTDTQYF.

Regarding this clone: This sample also contains other DNA sequences that code for the same CDR3. CDR3 in DNA: TGTGCCACCAGCAGAGGACAGAGCAATCAGCCCCAGCATTTT. Protein: CATSRGQSNQPQHF. The V call is TRBV15, the J call TRBJ1-5; maybe TRBD1 (5 bases). CDR3 size: 14 residues. V lost 1 base and J lost 1, with 5 bases in between. CDR1 LNHNV and CDR2 YYDKDF come from the germline V gene (reference sequence).

This clone was seen a handful of times. The chain couples TRBV5-5 to TRBJ2-6, with D hard to call. The CDR3 runs 15 residues. Germline V gene data show CDR1 as SGHKS and CDR2 as YYEKEE (reference sequence). V shed 4 bases and J shed 2 bases, with 10 bases lying between them. The CDR3 is CASSPYTAGANVLTF. For the CDR3, the DNA is TGTGCCAGCAGCCCCTACACCGCTGGGGCCAACGTCCTGACTTTC.

The J gene is TRBJ2-1, the V gene TRBV13; a possible D gene is TRBD2 (5 bases). Trimming took off 3 bases at V and 7 bases at J, with 13 bases between the two ends. This CDR3 spans 14 amino acids. Germline-derived CDR1 and CDR2 are PRHDT and FYEKMQ (reference sequence). CDR3 sequence: CASSFQAALNEQFF. CDR3 coding DNA: TGTGCCAGCAGCTTCCAAGCGGCCCTGAATGAGCAGTTCTTC.

This clone was seen a single time. This chain uses TRBV30 with TRBJ2-4; D unclear. Looked up from germline, CDR1 is GTSNPN and CDR2 is SVGIG (reference sequence). The CDR3 loop spans 15 amino acids. V was clipped by 0 bases and J by 12 bases, with 21 bases between them. The CDR3 DNA sequence: TGTGCCTGGAGTGTAAAAACCCTTGGTAAAGGGAATCAGTACTTC. Protein product: CAWSVKTLGKGNQYF.

The chain has TRBV28 and TRBJ2-7; D is ambiguous. Germline V gene lookup returns CDR1 MDHEN and CDR2 SYDVKM. The V end was cut by 6 bases, the J end by 6 bases, with 18 bases between. This CDR3 comprises 14 residues. CDR3 residues: CASRPQGQRPEQYF. The DNA for the CDR3 is TGTGCCAGCAGACCACAAGGCCAGAGGCCCGAGCAGTACTTC.

This rearrangement joins TRBV14 to TRBJ2-1; 11 positions match TRBD2. V was pared by 5 bases and J by 6 bases, with 6 bases of the junction left unmatched. The CDR3 covers 15 residues. Germline V gene lookup returns CDR1 SGHDN and CDR2 FVKESK. The CDR3 nucleotides read TGTGCCAGCAGCTTAGCGGGAGGGCCGATCAATGAGCAGTTCTTC. Amino acid sequence: CASSLAGGPINEQFF.

This clone came up once. This chain connects TRBV6-5 to TRBJ1-1; 7 bases map to TRBD1. The CDR3 sequence is 15 residues long. Germline V lookup: CDR1 MNHEY, CDR2 SVGAGI. The J segment lost 4 bases and the V segment lost 5 bases, leaving 10 bases of the junction unmatched. CDR3 amino acids: CASSPTRGMSTEAFF. DNA of the CDR3: TGTGCCAGCAGTCCTACCAGGGGGATGTCCACTGAAGCTTTCTTT.